One sample yielded the 9 T cell receptor beta chains listed below, sequenced in a study of blood T cell repertoires in COVID-19. This table comes from immunoSEQ multiplex PCR, and its TCRdb copy is limited to in-frame clones, with some not included. There are roughly 210,000 clones in the sample; around four fifths occur only once, and about 10% lies in the top ten. The sample taken for sequencing was peripheral blood. The receptors originated from a woman at least 80 years old with COVID-19, enrolled during active disease.

The chain has TRBV7-2 and TRBJ2-1; weak D call: TRBD2 (6 bases). The germline V and J ends were trimmed by 5 bases and 9 bases, with 23 bases remaining between them. The length of the CDR3 is 16 residues. Per the germline V gene, CDR1 is SGHTA and CDR2 is FQGNSA. CDR3: CASSRGVLGAGSEQFF. DNA for the CDR3: TGTGCCAGCAGCCGCGGGGTCCTCGGGGCCGGGAGTGAGCAGTTCTTC. Full variable domain (remainder filled in from reference TRBV7-2 and TRBJ2-1): GAGVSQSPSNKVTEKGKDVELRCDPISGHTALYWYRQSLGQGLEFLIYFQGNSAPDKSGLPSDRFSAERTGGSVSTLTIQRTQQEDSAVYLCASSRGVLGAGSEQFFGPGTRLTVL.

The chain uses TRBV6-5 and TRBJ1-2, with 8 bases lining up with TRBD1. Germline assignment: CDR1 MNHEY and CDR2 SVGAGI. V was pared by 6 bases and J by 1 base, with 4 bases of the junction left unmatched. The CDR3 length is 14 residues. The CDR3 DNA is TGTGCCAGCAGCCGGACAGGGTTTAACTATGGCTACACCTTC. The encoded protein is CASSRTGFNYGYTF.

The genes are TRBV5-1 and TRBJ1-2; D is possibly TRBD1 (5 bases). The germline V gene has CDR1 SGHRS and CDR2 YFSETQ. The V end lost 5 bases, the J end lost 4 bases, and 15 bases lay between the germline ends. CDR3 length equals 14 residues. The DNA for the CDR3 is TGCGCCAGCAGACCCGACAGTTCACCCTATGGCTACACCTTC. Translation gives CASRPDSSPYGYTF.

This clone was seen a single time. This rearrangement joins TRBV3-1 (or the pseudogene TRBV3-2) to TRBJ1-1; unclear D gene. The ends were cut back, 6 bases at V and 0 bases at J, with 8 bases in the middle. Germline V lookup: CDR1 LGHDT, CDR2 YNNKEL (reference sequence). This CDR3 spans 13 amino acids. The CDR3 DNA reads TGTGCCAGCAGGGATACAGTGAACACTGAAGCTTTCTTT. Translated: CASRDTVNTEAFF.

The chain couples TRBV19 to TRBJ1-5, with a possible D match to TRBD1 (5 bases). V gave up 2 bases and J gave up 2 bases, with 16 bases separating them. The length of the CDR3 is 17 residues. CDR1 and CDR2 (germline): LNHDA, SQIVND (reference sequence). CDR3 region: CASSITPGREGNQPQHF. The CDR3 nucleotides are TGTGCCAGTAGTATAACCCCCGGCAGGGAGGGCAATCAGCCCCAGCATTTT.

The genes are TRBV2 and TRBJ2-5; TRBD2 matches at 7 bases. The CDR3 spans 14 residues. J lost 1 base, V lost 6 bases, and 5 bases had no gene match. Germline CDR1 SNHLY, CDR2 FYNNEI. The DNA for the CDR3 is TGTGCCAGCAGCGCCCGGACTAGCCAAGAGACCCAGTACTTC. Its protein is CASSARTSQETQYF.

There are a few counts of this clone. V and J are TRBV3-1 (or the pseudogene TRBV3-2) and TRBJ2-3; possibly TRBD1 for D (6 bases). The CDR3 length is 15 residues. CDR1 and CDR2 (germline): LGHDT, YNNKEL (reference sequence). V was pared by 2 bases and J by 0 bases, with 9 bases between. As DNA, the CDR3 is TGTGCCAGCAGCCAACAGGGGTCAAGCACAGATACGCAGTATTTT. This encodes CASSQQGSSTDTQYF.

This chain links TRBV5-1 with TRBJ2-5; D ambiguous. Germline loops: CDR1 SGHRS, CDR2 YFSETQ. V shed 5 bases and J shed 5 bases, with 13 bases lying between them. CDR3 length equals 13 residues. In DNA form, the CDR3 reads TGCGCCAGCAGTTTTGAACTCCTTGAGACCCAGTACTTC. This encodes CASSFELLETQYF.

The rearrangement joins TRBV19 to TRBJ2-3; TRBD2 aligns across 7 bases. Germline assignment: CDR1 LNHDA and CDR2 SQIVND (reference sequence). V was pared by 5 bases and J by 1 base, with 0 bases of the junction left unmatched. CDR3 length: 13 amino acids. The CDR3 loop is CASSGRGTDTQYF. DNA of the CDR3: TGTGCCAGTAGTGGGAGGGGCACAGATACGCAGTATTTT.